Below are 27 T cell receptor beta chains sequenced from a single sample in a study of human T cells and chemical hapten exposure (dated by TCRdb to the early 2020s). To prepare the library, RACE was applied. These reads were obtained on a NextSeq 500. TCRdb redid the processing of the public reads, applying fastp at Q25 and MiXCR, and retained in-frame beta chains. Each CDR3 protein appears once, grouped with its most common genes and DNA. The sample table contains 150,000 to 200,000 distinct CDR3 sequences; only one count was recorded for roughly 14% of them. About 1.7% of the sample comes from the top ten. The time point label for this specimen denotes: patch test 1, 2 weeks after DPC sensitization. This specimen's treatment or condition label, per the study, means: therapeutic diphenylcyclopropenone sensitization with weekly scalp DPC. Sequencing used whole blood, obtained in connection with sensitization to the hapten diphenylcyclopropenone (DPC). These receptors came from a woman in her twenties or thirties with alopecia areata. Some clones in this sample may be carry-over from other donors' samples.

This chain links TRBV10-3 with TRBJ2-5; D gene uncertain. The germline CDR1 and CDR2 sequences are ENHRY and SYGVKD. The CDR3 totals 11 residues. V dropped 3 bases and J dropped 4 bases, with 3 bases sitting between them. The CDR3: CAISEGETQYF. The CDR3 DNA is TGTGCCATCAGTGAAGGAGAGACCCAGTACTTC.

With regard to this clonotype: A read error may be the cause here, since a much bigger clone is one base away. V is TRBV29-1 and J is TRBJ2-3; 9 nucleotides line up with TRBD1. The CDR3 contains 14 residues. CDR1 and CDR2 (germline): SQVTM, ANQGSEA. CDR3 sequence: CSVGGTGGRDMQYF. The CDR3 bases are TGCAGCGTTGGAGGTACAGGGGGCCGGGATATGCAGTATTTT.

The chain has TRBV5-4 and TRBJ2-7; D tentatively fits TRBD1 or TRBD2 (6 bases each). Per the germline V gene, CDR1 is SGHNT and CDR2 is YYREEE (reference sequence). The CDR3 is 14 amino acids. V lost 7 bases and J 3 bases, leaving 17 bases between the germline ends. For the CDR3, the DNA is TGTGCCAGCTCCGAGGGGGGTTTTGACTACGAGCAGTACTTC. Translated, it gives CASSEGGFDYEQYF. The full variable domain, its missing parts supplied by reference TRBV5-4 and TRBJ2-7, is ETGVTQSPTHLIKTRGQQVTLRCSSQSGHNTVSWYQQALGQGPQFIFQYYREEENGRGNFPPRFSGLQFPNYSSELNVNALELDDSALYLCASSEGGFDYEQYFGPGTRLTVT.

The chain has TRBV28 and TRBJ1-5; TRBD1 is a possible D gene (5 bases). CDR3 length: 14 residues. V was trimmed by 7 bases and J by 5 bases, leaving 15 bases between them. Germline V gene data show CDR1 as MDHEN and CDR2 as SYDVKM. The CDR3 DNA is TGTGCCAGCACTCCCGGGGGTTTTGATCAGCCCCAGCATTTT. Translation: CASTPGGFDQPQHF.

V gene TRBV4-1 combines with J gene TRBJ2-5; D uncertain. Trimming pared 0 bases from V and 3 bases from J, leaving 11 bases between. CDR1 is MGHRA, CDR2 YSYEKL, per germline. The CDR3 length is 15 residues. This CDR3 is CASSQDRLSKETQYF. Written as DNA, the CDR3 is TGCGCCAGCAGCCAAGATAGACTCTCCAAAGAGACCCAGTACTTC.

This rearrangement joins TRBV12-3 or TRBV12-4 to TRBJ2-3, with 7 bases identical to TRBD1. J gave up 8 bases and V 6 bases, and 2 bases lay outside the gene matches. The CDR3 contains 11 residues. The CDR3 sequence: CASRRDSTQYF. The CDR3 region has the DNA TGTGCCAGCAGAAGGGACAGTACGCAGTATTTT.

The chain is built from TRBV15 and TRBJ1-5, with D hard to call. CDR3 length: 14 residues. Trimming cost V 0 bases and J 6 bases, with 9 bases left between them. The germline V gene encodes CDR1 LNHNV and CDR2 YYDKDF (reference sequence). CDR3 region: CATSRDTISQPQHF. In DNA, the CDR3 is TGTGCCACCAGCAGAGATACAATCAGTCAGCCCCAGCATTTT.

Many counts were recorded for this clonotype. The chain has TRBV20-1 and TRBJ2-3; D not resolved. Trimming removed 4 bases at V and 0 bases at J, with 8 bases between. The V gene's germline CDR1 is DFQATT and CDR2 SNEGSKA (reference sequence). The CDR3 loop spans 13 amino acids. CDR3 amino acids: CSAKLSSTDTQYF. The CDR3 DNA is TGCAGTGCTAAGTTGAGTAGCACAGATACGCAGTATTTT.

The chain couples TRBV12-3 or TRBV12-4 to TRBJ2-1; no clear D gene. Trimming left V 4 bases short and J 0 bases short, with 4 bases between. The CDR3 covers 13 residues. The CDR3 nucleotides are TGTGCCAGCAGTTACAGCTCCTACAATGAGCAGTTCTTC. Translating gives CASSYSSYNEQFF.

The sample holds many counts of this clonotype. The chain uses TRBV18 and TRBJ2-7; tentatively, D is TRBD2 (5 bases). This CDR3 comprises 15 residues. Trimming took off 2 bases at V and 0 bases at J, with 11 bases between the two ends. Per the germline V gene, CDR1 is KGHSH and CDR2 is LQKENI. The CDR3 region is CASSPGGRTSYEQYF. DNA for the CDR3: TGTGCCAGCTCACCAGGCGGGCGGACCTCCTACGAGCAGTACTTC. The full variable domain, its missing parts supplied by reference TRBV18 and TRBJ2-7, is NAGVMQNPRHLVRRRGQEARLRCSPMKGHSHVYWYRQLPEEGLKFMVYLQKENIIDESGMPKERFSAEFPKEGPSILRIQQVVRGDSAAYFCASSPGGRTSYEQYFGPGTRLTVT.

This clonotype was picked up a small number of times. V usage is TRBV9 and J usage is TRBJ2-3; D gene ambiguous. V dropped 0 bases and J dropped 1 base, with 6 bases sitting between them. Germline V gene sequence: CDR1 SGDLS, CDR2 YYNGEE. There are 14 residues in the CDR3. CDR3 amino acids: CASSVGQRTDTQYF. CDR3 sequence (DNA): TGTGCCAGCAGCGTAGGACAACGCACAGATACGCAGTATTTT. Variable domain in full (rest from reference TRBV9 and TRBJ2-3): DSGVTQTPKHLITATGQRVTLRCSPRSGDLSVYWYQQSLDQGLQFLIQYYNGEERAKGNILERFSAQQFPDLHSELNLSSLELGDSALYFCASSVGQRTDTQYFGPGTRLTVL.

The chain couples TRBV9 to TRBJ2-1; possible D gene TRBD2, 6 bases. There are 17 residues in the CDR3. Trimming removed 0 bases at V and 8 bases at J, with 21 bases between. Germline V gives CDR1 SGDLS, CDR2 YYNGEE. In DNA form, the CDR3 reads TGTGCCAGCAGCGTAGACCCTCCGGGACTCACACTCGATGAGCAGTTCTTC. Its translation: CASSVDPPGLTLDEQFF.

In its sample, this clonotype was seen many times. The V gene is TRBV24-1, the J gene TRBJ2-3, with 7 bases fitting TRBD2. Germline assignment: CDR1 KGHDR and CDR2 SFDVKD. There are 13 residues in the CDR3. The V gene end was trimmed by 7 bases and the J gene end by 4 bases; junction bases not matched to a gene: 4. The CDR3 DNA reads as TGTGCCACCAGCAGGGAGGGCCCAGATACGCAGTATTTT. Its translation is CATSREGPDTQYF.

The CDR3 region has the DNA TGCAGCGTTGCTGTGGGGGTAGGAGAGACCCAGTACTTC. Its protein product is CSVAVGVGETQYF. The V and J genes are TRBV29-1 and TRBJ2-5; D tentatively fits TRBD1 or TRBD2 (5 bases each). The CDR3 length is 13 residues. Looked up from germline, CDR1 is SQVTM and CDR2 is ANQGSEA. Trimming left V 4 bases short and J 4 bases short, with 13 bases between.

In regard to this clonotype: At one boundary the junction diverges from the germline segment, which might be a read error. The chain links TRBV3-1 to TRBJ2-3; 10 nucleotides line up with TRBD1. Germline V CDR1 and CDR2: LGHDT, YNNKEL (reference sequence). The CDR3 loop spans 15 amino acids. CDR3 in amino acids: CASSLTGGGTGTQYF. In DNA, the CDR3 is TGTGCCAGCAGCTTGACAGGGGGCGGCACAGGTACGCAGTATTTT.

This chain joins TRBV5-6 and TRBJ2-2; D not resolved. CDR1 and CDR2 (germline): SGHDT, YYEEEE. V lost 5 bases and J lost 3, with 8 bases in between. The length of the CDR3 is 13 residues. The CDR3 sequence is CASRWTYTGELFF. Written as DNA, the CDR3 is TGTGCCAGCAGATGGACCTACACCGGGGAGCTGTTTTTT. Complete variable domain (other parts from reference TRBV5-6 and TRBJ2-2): DAGVTQSPTHLIKTRGQQVTLRCSPKSGHDTVSWYQQALGQGPQFIFQYYEEEERQRGNFPDRFSGHQFPNYSSELNVNALLLGDSALYLCASRWTYTGELFFGEGSRLTVL.

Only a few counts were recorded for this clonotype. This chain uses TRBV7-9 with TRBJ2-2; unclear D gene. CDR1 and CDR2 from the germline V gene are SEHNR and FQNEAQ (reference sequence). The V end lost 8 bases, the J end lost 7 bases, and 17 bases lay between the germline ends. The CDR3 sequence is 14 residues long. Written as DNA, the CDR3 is TGTGCCAGCTCTAGGGCCAGTCGCAACGGGGAGCTGTTTTTT. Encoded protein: CASSRASRNGELFF.

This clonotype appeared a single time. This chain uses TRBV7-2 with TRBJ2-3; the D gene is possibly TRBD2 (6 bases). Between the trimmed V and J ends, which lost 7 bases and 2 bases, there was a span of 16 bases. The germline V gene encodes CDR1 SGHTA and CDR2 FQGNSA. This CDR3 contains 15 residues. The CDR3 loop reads CASTREAGLTDTQYF. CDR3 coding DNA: TGTGCCAGCACCAGGGAGGCGGGGCTCACAGATACGCAGTATTTT.

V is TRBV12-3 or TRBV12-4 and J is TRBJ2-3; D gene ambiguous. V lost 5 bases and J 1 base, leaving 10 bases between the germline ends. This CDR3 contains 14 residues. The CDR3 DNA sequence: TGTGCCAGCAGTCCCGGCTATCGCACAGATACGCAGTATTTT. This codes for CASSPGYRTDTQYF.

The CDR3 sequence is CASSSTPNTEAFF. The CDR3 DNA sequence: TGTGCCAGCAGCTCCACACCGAACACTGAAGCTTTCTTT. The V and J genes are TRBV11-2 and TRBJ1-1; no clear D. V was cut by 4 bases and J by 1 base, with 7 bases left in between. Germline assignment: CDR1 SGHAT and CDR2 FQNNGV. The CDR3 consists of 13 residues.

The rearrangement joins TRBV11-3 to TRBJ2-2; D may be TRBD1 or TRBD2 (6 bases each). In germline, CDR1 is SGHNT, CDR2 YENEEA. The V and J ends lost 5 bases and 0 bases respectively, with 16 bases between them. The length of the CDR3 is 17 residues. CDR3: CASSPWEGGTNTGELFF. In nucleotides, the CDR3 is TGTGCCAGCAGCCCCTGGGAAGGGGGGACGAACACCGGGGAGCTGTTTTTT.

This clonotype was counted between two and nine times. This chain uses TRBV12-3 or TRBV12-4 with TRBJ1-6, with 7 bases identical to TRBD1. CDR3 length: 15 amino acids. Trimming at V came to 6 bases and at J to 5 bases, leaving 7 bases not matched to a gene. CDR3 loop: CASRGTESNNSPLHF. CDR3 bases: TGTGCCAGCAGAGGGACAGAGAGTAATAATTCACCCCTCCACTTT.

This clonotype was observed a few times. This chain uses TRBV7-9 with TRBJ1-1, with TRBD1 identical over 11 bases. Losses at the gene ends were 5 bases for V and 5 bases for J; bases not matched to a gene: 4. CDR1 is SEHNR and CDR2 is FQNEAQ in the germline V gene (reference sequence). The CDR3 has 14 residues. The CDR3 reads CASSPDRGLTEAFF. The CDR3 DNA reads TGTGCCAGCAGCCCGGACAGGGGGCTTACTGAAGCTTTCTTT. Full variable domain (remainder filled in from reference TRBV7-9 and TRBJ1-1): DTGVSQNPRHKITKRGQNVTFRCDPISEHNRLYWYRQTLGQGPEFLTYFQNEAQLEKSRLLSDRFSAERPKGSFSTLEIQRTEQGDSAMYLCASSPDRGLTEAFFGQGTRLTVV.

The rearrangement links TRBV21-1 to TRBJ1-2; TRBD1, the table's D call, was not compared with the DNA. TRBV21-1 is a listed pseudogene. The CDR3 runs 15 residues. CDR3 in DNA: TGTGCCAGCAGGGCCCGAGGACAGGGAGAGTATGGCTACACCTTC. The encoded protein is CASRARGQGEYGYTF.

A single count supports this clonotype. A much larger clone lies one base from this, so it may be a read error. The DNA for the CDR3 is TGTGCCAGCGGCGCTTCTCCGACACCGGGAGAGACCCAGTACTTC. This codes for CASGASPTPGETQYF. This sequence joins TRBV9 and TRBJ2-5; D gene uncertain. This CDR3 is built from 15 residues. From germline, CDR1 is SGDLS and CDR2 YYNGEE. Trimming took 7 bases from V and 4 from J, leaving 20 bases between them.

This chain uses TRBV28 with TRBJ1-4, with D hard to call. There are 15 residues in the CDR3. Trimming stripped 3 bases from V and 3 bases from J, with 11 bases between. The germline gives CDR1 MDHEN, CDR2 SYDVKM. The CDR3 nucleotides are TGTGCCAGCAGTTTTTCTGGGAATTCTAATGAAAAACTGTTTTTT. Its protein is CASSFSGNSNEKLFF.

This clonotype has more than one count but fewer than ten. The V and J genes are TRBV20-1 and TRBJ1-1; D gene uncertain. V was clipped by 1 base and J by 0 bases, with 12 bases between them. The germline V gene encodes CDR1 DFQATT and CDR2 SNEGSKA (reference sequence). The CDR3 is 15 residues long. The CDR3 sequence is CSARGQASLNTEAFF. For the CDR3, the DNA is TGCAGTGCTAGAGGGCAGGCCAGTCTGAACACTGAAGCTTTCTTT.